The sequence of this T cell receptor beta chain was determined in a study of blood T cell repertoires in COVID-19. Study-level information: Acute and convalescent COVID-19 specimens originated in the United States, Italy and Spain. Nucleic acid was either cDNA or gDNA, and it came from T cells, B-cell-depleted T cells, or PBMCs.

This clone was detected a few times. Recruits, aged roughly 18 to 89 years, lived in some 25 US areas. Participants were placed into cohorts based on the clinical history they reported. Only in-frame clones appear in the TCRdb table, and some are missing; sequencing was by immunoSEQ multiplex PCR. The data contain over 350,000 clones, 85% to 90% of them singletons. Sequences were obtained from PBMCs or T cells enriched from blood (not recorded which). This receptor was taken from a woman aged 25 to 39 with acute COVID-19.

The chain's CDR3 is CASKQLLSGNTIYF. The DNA of the CDR3 is TGTGCCAGTAAACAGCTCCTCTCTGGAAACACCATATATTTT. The V call is TRBV19, the J call TRBJ1-3, with no clear D. CDR1 and CDR2 from the germline V gene are LNHDA and SQIVND (reference sequence). This CDR3 spans 14 amino acids. V was trimmed by 7 bases and J by 0 bases, leaving 10 bases between them.